This T cell receptor (beta chain) was captured by sequencing in a study of T cell responses to AZD1222 COVID-19 vaccine. The overall study: Second-dose schedules of about 4 or about 12 weeks were combined. Overall study results and limits: Females outnumbered males among donors, who were mostly white British; clonal diversity was possibly underestimated. No day 14 peak samples; only post-peak repertoires were characterized. An increase in Spike-specific TCR breadth and depth was observed after two AZD1222 doses.

Germline CDR1 and CDR2: MDHEN and SYDVKM. J lost 6 bases, V lost 5 bases, and 5 bases had no gene match. CDR3 length: 14 amino acids. Turning to this clone: Its specificity is not known.

The data were produced by immunoSEQ multiplex PCR, yet TCRdb's version contains in-frame clones alone and is incomplete. The sample shows 130,000 to 150,000 clones, around nine tenths of them seen only once. This clonotype was sampled from an adult in good health. The source was peripheral blood, collected on day 0 of AZD1222 vaccination. The chain links TRBV28 to TRBJ1-5, with 9 positions matching TRBD1. Here the CDR3 DNA reads TGTGCCAGCAGTCCACAGGGGGCCGGTCAGCCCCAGCATTTT. Amino acids: CASSPQGAGQPQHF.